This TCR beta chain was identified in a study of T cell responses to AZD1222 COVID-19 vaccine. Study observations and caveats: Within unmutated variant regions lay the reported targets of nearly half of spike-specific TCRs. Spike regions recognized by vaccine-associated CD4 TCRs spanned the protein, led by 160-218 and 743-854. Repertoire sampling was restricted to post-peak T cell response timepoints.

The method was immunoSEQ multiplex PCR; TCRdb's version includes in-frame clones alone and lacks a portion of them. Among about 270,000 clones, approximately 94% were seen once, and the ten largest hold roughly 0.6%. Comment on this clone: The antigen remains undetermined.

Pooled samples include second doses given at about 4 or 12 weeks. The length of the CDR3 is 14 residues. Germline loops: CDR1 MDHEN, CDR2 SYDVKM. With 1 base removed from V and 2 bases from J, the gap between germline ends came to 9 bases. This clonotype was obtained from an adult who received the AZD1222 COVID-19 vaccine. The sample was peripheral blood, taken 28 days after the second AZD1222 dose. This chain joins TRBV28 and TRBJ2-7; a weak D match, TRBD2 (6 bases). For the CDR3, the DNA is TGTGCCAGCAGTTTATCGGGGGACCCCTACGAGCAGTACTTC. It is translated as CASSLSGDPYEQYF.